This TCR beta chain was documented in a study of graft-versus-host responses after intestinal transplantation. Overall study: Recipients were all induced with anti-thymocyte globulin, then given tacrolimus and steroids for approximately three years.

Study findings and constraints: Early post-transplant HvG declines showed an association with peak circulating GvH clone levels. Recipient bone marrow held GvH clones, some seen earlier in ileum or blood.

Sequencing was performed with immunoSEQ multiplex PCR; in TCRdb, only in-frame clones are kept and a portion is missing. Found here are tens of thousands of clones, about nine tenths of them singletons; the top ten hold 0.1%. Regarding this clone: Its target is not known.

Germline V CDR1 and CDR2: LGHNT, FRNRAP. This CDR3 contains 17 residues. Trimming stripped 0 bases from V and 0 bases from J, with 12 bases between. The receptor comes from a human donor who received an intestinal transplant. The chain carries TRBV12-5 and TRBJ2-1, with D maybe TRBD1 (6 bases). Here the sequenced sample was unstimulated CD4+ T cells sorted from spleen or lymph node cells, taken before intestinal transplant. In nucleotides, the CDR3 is TGTGCTAGTGGTTTGGTGGTAGGACAGCCCTCCTACAATGAGCAGTTCTTC. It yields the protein CASGLVVGQPSYNEQFF.